The clone carrying this TCR beta chain showed up many times. CD25-based Treg depletion was applied to purified naive CD4+ T cells. CDR3 length: 14 residues. Per the germline V gene, CDR1 is WNHNN and CDR2 is SYGVQD (reference sequence). The germline V and J ends were trimmed by 4 bases and 6 bases, with 13 bases remaining between them. Full-length variable regions came from constant-region reverse primers plus semi-nested Nested Universal Primer A PCR. TCRdb re-called the 5' RACE reads through MiXCR, storing one row per CDR3 protein. Among 45,000 to 55,000 distinct CDR3 sequences, 24% were seen once, and the ten largest hold about 3%.

J is TRBJ2-1 and V is TRBV10-1; perhaps D is TRBD1 or TRBD2 (5 bases each). This sequence was found in a female donor with breast cancer. The source material was tumor-infiltrating naive CD4+ T cells sorted from the breast tumor. Stated subset: naive CD4+ T cells, CD4+CD45RA+CD25-. CDR3 nucleotide sequence: TGCGCCAGCAGTGGGGGCCTAGCCGGCAATGAGCAGTTCTTC. Translating it yields CASSGGLAGNEQFF.